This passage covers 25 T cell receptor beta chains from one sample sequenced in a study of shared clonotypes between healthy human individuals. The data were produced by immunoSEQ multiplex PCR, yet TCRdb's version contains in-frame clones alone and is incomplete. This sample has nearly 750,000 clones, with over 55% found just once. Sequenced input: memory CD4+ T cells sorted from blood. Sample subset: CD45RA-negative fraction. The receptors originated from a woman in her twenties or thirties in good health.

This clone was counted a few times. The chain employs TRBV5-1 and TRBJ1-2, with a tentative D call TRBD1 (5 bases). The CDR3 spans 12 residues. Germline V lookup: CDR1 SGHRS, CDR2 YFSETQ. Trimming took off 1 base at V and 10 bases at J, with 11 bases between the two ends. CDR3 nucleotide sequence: TGCGCCAGCAGCTTGTTGGGGCAGGACTACACCTTC. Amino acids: CASSLLGQDYTF.

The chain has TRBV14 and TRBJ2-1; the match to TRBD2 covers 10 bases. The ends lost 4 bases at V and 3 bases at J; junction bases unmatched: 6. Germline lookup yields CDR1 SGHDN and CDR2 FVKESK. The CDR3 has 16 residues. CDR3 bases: TGTGCCAGCAGCCCTCTAGCGGGGGCCCTCTACAATGAGCAGTTCTTC. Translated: CASSPLAGALYNEQFF.

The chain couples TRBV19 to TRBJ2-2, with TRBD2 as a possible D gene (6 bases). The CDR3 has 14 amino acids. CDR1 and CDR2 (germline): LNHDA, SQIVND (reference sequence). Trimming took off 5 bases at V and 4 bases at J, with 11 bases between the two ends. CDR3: CASSLLALTGELFF. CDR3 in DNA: TGTGCCAGTAGTTTGCTAGCGCTCACCGGGGAGCTGTTTTTT.

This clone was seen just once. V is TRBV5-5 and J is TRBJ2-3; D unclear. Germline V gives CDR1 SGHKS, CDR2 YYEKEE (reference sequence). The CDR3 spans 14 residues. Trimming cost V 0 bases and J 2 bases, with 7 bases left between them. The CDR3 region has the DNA TGTGCCAGCAGCTTGGCCACACTCACAGATACGCAGTATTTT. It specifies CASSLATLTDTQYF.

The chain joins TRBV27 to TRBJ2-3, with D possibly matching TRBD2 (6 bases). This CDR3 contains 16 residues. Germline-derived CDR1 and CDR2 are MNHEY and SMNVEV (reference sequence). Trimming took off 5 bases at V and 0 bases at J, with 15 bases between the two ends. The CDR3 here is CASSKRSGLSTDTQYF. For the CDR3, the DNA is TGTGCCAGCAGTAAACGTAGCGGTTTAAGCACAGATACGCAGTATTTT.

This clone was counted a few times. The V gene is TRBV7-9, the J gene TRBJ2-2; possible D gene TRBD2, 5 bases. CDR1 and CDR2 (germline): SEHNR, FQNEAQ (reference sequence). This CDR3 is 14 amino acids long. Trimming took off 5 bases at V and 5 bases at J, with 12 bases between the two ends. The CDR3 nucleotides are TGTGCCAGCAGCCCCGTGGGGAGTACCGGGGAGCTGTTTTTT. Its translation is CASSPVGSTGELFF.

Here the CDR3 DNA reads TGTGCCAGCAGCCAAGAAGGTGAGGGACATTCCTCAATAAACTATGGCTACACCTTC. Its protein product is CASSQEGEGHSSINYGYTF. V is TRBV4-2 and J is TRBJ1-2; possible D gene TRBD1, 6 bases. The CDR3 totals 19 residues. Deletions cut 0 bases from V and 2 bases from J, with 22 bases between. Germline-derived CDR1 and CDR2 are LGHNA and YNFKEQ.

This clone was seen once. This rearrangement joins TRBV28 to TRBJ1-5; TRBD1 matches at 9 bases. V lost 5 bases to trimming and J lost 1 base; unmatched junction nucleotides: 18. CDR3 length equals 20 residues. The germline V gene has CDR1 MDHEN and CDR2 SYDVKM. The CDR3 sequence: CASSPSWGQGSVGSNQPQHF. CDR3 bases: TGTGCCAGCAGTCCCTCCTGGGGACAGGGTAGCGTCGGGAGCAATCAGCCCCAGCATTTT.

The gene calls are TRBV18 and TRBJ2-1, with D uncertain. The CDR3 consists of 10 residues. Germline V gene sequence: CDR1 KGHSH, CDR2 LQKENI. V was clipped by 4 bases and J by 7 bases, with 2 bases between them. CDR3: CASSRNEQFF. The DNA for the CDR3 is TGTGCCAGCTCACGGAATGAGCAGTTCTTC. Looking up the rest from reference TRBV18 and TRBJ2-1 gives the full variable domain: NAGVMQNPRHLVRRRGQEARLRCSPMKGHSHVYWYRQLPEEGLKFMVYLQKENIIDESGMPKERFSAEFPKEGPSILRIQQVVRGDSAAYFCASSRNEQFFGPGTRLTVL.

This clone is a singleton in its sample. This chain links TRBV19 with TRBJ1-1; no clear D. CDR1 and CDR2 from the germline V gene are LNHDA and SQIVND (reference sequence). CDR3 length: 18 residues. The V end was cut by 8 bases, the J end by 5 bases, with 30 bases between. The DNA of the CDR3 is TGTGCCAGTTCTGAGTCTATCGCCGACGTAGGTTGGGTGACTGAAGCTTTCTTT. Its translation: CASSESIADVGWVTEAFF.

As DNA, the CDR3 is TGTGCCAGCAGTTACAGGACTGAAGGACCACAGTACTTC. This codes for CASSYRTEGPQYF. The chain recombines TRBV6-5 with TRBJ2-7; D is possibly TRBD2 (5 bases). CDR3 length: 13 residues. The germline gives CDR1 MNHEY, CDR2 SVGAGI. V was clipped by 2 bases and J by 10 bases, with 15 bases between them.

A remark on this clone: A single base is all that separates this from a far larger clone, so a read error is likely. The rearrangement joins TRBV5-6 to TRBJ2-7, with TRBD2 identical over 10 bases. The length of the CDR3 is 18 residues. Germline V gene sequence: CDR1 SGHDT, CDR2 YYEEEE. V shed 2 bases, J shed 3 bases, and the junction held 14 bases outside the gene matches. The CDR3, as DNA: TGTGCCAGCAGCTTACGATCTAGCGGGAGCCCACGCTTCTACGAGCAGTACTTC. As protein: CASSLRSSGSPRFYEQYF.

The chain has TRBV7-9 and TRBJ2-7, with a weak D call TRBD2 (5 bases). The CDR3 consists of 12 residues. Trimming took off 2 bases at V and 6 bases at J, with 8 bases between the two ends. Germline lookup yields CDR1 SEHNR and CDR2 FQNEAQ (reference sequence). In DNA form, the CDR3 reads TGTGCCAGCAGCTTACAGGCGGGCGAGCAGTACTTC. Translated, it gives CASSLQAGEQYF.

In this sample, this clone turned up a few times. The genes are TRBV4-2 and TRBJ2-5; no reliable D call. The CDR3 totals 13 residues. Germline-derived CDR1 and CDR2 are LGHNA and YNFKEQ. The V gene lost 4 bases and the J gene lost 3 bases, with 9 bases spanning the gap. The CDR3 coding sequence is TGTGCCAGCAGCCCGGGTTACAAAGAGACCCAGTACTTC. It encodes CASSPGYKETQYF.

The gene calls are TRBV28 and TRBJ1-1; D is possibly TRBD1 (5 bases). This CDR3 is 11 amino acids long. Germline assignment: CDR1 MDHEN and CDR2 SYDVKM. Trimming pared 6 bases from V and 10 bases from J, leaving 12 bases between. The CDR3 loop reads CASSPGGRAFF. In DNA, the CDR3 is TGTGCCAGCAGCCCCGGGGGAAGAGCTTTCTTT. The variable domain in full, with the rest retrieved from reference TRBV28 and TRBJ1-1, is DVKVTQSSRYLVKRTGEKVFLECVQDMDHENMFWYRQDPGLGLRLIYFSYDVKMKEKGDIPEGYSVSREKKERFSLILESASTNQTSMYLCASSPGGRAFFGQGTRLTVV.

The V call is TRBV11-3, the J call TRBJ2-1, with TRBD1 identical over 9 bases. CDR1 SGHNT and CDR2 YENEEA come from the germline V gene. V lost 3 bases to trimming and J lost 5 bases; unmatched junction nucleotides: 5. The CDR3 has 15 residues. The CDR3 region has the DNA TGTGCCAGCAGCTTGAATAGGGACAGGGACAATGAGCAGTTCTTC. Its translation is CASSLNRDRDNEQFF.

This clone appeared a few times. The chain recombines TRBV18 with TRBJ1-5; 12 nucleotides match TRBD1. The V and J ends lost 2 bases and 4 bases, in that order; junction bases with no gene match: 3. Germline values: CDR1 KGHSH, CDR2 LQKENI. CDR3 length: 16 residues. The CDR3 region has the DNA TGTGCCAGCTCACCAGGGACAGGGGGCCGGAATCAGCCCCAGCATTTT. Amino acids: CASSPGTGGRNQPQHF.

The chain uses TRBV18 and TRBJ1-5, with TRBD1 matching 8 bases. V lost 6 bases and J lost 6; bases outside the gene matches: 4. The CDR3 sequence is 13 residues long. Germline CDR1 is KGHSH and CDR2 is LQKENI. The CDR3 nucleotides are TGTGCCAGCTCTCGGGACAGGTTTCAGCCCCAGCATTTT. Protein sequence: CASSRDRFQPQHF. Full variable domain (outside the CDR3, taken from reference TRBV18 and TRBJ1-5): NAGVMQNPRHLVRRRGQEARLRCSPMKGHSHVYWYRQLPEEGLKFMVYLQKENIIDESGMPKERFSAEFPKEGPSILRIQQVVRGDSAAYFCASSRDRFQPQHFGDGTRLSIL.

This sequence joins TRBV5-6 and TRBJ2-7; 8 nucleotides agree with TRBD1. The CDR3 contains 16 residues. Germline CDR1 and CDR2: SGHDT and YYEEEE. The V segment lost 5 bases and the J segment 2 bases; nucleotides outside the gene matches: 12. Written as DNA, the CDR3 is TGTGCCAGCAGTCGCGTGCGGACAGGGTACGCCTACGAGCAGTACTTC. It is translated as CASSRVRTGYAYEQYF.

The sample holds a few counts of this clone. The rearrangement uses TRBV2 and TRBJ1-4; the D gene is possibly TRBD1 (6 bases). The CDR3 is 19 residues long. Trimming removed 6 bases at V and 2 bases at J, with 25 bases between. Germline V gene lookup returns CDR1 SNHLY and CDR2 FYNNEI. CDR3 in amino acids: CASRDPRDTEERTNEKLFF. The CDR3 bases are TGTGCCAGCAGGGACCCCCGGGACACCGAAGAAAGGACTAATGAAAAACTGTTTTTT.

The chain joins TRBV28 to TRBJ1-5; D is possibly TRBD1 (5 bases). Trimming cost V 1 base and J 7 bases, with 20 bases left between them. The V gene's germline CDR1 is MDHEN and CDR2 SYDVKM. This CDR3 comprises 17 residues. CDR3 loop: CASSLSRVRGVGQPQHF. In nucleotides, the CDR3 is TGTGCCAGCAGTTTATCTAGGGTTAGAGGGGTGGGGCAGCCCCAGCATTTT.

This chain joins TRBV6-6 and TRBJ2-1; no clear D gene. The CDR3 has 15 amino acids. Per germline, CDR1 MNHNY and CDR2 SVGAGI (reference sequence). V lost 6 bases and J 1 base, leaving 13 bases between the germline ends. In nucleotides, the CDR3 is TGTGCCAGCAGCCCCCCCGGACGATCCTACAATGAGCAGTTCTTC. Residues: CASSPPGRSYNEQFF.

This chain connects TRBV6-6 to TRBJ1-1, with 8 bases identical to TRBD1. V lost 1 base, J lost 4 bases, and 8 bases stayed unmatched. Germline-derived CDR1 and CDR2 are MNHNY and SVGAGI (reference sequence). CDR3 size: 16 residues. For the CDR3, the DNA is TGTGCCAGCAGTTACTACGGACAGGGTGTTGGCACTGAAGCTTTCTTT. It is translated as CASSYYGQGVGTEAFF.

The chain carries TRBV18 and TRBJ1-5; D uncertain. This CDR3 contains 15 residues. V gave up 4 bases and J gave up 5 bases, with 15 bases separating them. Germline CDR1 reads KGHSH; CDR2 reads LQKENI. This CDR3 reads CASSLGREADQPQHF. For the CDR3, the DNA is TGTGCCAGCTCACTGGGCAGAGAGGCCGATCAGCCCCAGCATTTT.

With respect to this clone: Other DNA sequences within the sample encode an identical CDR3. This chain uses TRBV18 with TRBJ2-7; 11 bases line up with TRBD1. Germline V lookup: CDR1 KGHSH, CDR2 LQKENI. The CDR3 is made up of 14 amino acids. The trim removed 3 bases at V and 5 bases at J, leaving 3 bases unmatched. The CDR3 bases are TGTGCCAGCTCACCCGGGACAGGGGGTCACGAGCAGTACTTC. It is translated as CASSPGTGGHEQYF.